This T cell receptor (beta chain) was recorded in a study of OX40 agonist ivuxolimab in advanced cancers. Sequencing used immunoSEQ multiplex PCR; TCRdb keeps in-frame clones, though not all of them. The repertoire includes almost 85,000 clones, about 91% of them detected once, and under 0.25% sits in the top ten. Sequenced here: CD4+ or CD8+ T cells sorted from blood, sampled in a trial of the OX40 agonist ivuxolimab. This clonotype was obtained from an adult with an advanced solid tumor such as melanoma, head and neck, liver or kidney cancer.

This chain's CDR3 is CASSPGQGNTEAFF. Here the CDR3 DNA reads TGTGCCAGCTCTCCGGGGCAGGGGAACACTGAAGCTTTCTTT. V and J are TRBV18 and TRBJ1-1; a possible D gene is TRBD1 (5 bases). Germline assignment: CDR1 KGHSH and CDR2 LQKENI. V shed 6 bases and J shed 1 base, with 12 bases lying between them. The CDR3 is made up of 14 amino acids.